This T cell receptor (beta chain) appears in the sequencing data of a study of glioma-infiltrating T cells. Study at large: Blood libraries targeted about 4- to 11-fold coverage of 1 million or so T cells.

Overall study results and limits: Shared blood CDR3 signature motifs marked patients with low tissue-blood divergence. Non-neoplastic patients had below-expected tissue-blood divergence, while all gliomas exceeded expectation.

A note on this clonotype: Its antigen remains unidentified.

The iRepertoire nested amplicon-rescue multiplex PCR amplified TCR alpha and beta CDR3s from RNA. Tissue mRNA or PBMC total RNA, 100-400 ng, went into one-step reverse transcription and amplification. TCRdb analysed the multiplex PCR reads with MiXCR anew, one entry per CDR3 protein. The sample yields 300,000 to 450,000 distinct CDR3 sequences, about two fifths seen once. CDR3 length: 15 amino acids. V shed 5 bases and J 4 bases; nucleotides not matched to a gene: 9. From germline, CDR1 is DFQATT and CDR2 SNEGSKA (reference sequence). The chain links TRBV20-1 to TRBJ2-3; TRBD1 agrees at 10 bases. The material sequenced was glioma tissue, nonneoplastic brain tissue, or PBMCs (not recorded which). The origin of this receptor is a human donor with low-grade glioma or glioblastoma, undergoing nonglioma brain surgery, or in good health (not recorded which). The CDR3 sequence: CSAARTGGPSDTQYF. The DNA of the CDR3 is TGCAGTGCTGCCCGGACAGGGGGTCCTTCAGATACGCAGTATTTT.